Below, 14 T cell receptor beta chains from the same sample are listed, as sequenced in a study of cytomegalovirus exposure and HLA in healthy donors. Measured with immunoSEQ multiplex PCR; TCRdb has only the in-frame clones, and not every one. Of about 200,000 clones in the sample, almost 90% were seen once. The sequenced material came from PBMCs. The receptors here all came from a woman aged 18-29 years in good health and CMV-seronegative.

The chain carries TRBV2 and TRBJ2-3; the D gene is possibly TRBD1 (6 bases). Germline loops: CDR1 SNHLY, CDR2 FYNNEI. CDR3 length equals 13 residues. With 6 bases removed from V and 4 bases from J, the gap between germline ends came to 11 bases. The CDR3 loop is CASSGQNPDTQYF. The CDR3 DNA sequence: TGTGCCAGCAGCGGACAGAACCCAGATACGCAGTATTTT. The whole variable domain, filled in from reference TRBV2 and TRBJ2-3, reads EPEVTQTPSHQVTQMGQEVILRCVPISNHLYFYWYRQILGQKVEFLVSFYNNEISEKSEIFDDQFSVERPDGSNFTLKIRSTKLEDSAMYFCASSGQNPDTQYFGPGTRLTVL.

This clone appeared a single time. The chain uses TRBV19 and TRBJ2-7, with 7 bases matching TRBD1. The CDR3 has 14 residues. With V trimmed by 4 bases and J by 4 bases, 7 bases remained unmatched. Germline values: CDR1 LNHDA, CDR2 SQIVND (reference sequence). CDR3 in amino acids: CASSRQGVPYEQYF. As DNA, the CDR3 is TGTGCCAGTAGTAGACAGGGAGTACCTTACGAGCAGTACTTC.

The rearrangement links TRBV4-1 to TRBJ2-5, with TRBD1 matching over 8 bases. V lost 1 base and J lost 1; bases outside the gene matches: 2. CDR3 length equals 15 residues. The germline CDR1 and CDR2 sequences are MGHRA and YSYEKL. CDR3 nucleotide sequence: TGCGCCAGCAGCCAAGGGACAGGGTCCCAAGAGACCCAGTACTTC. Residues: CASSQGTGSQETQYF.

J is TRBJ2-7 and V is TRBV18; D possibly corresponds to TRBD2 (7 bases). Germline V gene data show CDR1 as KGHSH and CDR2 as LQKENI. CDR3 size: 15 residues. The V end was cut by 3 bases, the J end by 9 bases, with 21 bases between. The chain's CDR3 is CASSPSGNTGGTQYF. In DNA form, the CDR3 reads TGTGCCAGCTCACCCTCCGGGAATACGGGGGGCACGCAGTACTTC.

The V gene is TRBV30, the J gene TRBJ2-7; no reliable D call. Germline CDR1 GTSNPN, CDR2 SVGIG (reference sequence). The CDR3 spans 11 residues. V was clipped by 2 bases and J by 3 bases, with 5 bases between them. The chain's CDR3 is CAWSPGYEQYF. The CDR3 region has the DNA TGTGCCTGGAGTCCGGGCTACGAGCAGTACTTC.

J is TRBJ2-1 and V is TRBV16; no clear D gene. The CDR3 covers 13 residues. Trimming pared 2 bases from V and 2 bases from J, leaving 4 bases between. The germline V gene encodes CDR1 KGHSY and CDR2 FQNENV. The CDR3 DNA is TGTGCCAGCAGCCAAACAGCCTACAATGAGCAGTTCTTC. It specifies CASSQTAYNEQFF.

This clone was seen once. The chain links TRBV30 to TRBJ2-5; 9 nucleotides line up with TRBD2. The CDR3 loop spans 13 amino acids. The germline CDR1 and CDR2 sequences are GTSNPN and SVGIG (reference sequence). CDR3 sequence (DNA): TGTGCTCGGGCGGCTAGCGGGAAGGAGACCCAGTACTTC. Its translation: CARAASGKETQYF.

Of note for this clone: Other DNA sequences of this sample code for an identical CDR3. V is TRBV27 and J is TRBJ2-1; D is unclear. CDR1 is MNHEY and CDR2 is SMNVEV in the germline V gene (reference sequence). This CDR3 has 13 residues. V was pared by 6 bases and J by 0 bases, with 6 bases between. CDR3 loop: CASSLGSYNEQFF. CDR3 nucleotides: TGTGCCAGCAGCCTCGGCTCCTACAATGAGCAGTTCTTC.

The rearrangement uses TRBV29-1 and TRBJ2-1; 15 bases map to TRBD2. There are 17 residues in the CDR3. V lost 6 bases and J lost 2; bases outside the gene matches: 8. Germline CDR1 is SQVTM and CDR2 is ANQGSEA. The CDR3: CSVAGLAGGNPYNEQFF. The DNA of the CDR3 is TGCAGCGTCGCGGGACTAGCGGGAGGTAACCCCTACAATGAGCAGTTCTTC.

The rearrangement joins TRBV5-1 to TRBJ2-1; tentative D call: TRBD2 (6 bases). Germline assignment: CDR1 SGHRS and CDR2 YFSETQ. The CDR3 runs 11 residues. Trimming left V 3 bases short and J 15 bases short, with 13 bases between. CDR3 sequence: CASSSRGEAFF. CDR3 DNA: TGCGCCAGCAGCTCTCGCGGGGAGGCGTTCTTC.

The rearrangement uses TRBV11-2 and TRBJ2-1, with D perhaps TRBD2 (6 bases). The CDR3 runs to 16 residues. Trimming pared 2 bases from V and 11 bases from J, leaving 22 bases between. Germline-derived CDR1 and CDR2 are SGHAT and FQNNGV. The CDR3 sequence: CASSLLLAQPPMKQFF. The DNA for the CDR3 is TGTGCCAGCAGCTTATTACTAGCTCAACCTCCAATGAAGCAGTTCTTC.

The gene calls are TRBV15 and TRBJ2-6; D unresolved. CDR1 and CDR2 from the germline V gene are LNHNV and YYDKDF (reference sequence). V was pared by 2 bases and J by 2 bases, with 10 bases between. The length of the CDR3 is 16 residues. The CDR3 loop reads CATSRSLAAGANVLTF. CDR3 bases: TGTGCCACCAGCAGATCCCTTGCGGCTGGGGCCAACGTCCTGACTTTC.

The chain is built from TRBV27 and TRBJ1-3; 9 bases align to TRBD1. CDR3 length: 16 residues. Losses at the gene ends were 5 bases for V and 0 bases for J; bases not matched to a gene: 5. The germline gives CDR1 MNHEY, CDR2 SMNVEV (reference sequence). The CDR3 spells CASSGPGQGSGNTIYF. The CDR3 DNA is TGTGCCAGCAGTGGACCGGGACAGGGCTCTGGAAACACCATATATTTT.

This rearrangement joins TRBV27 to TRBJ2-3; 12 positions match TRBD2. V shed 1 base, J shed 3 bases, and the junction held 2 bases outside the gene matches. Germline V gene data show CDR1 as MNHEY and CDR2 as SMNVEV (reference sequence). The CDR3 is 16 residues long. The CDR3 DNA sequence: TGTGCCAGCAGTTTATGGGGGACTAGCGGGACAGATACGCAGTATTTT. Its protein is CASSLWGTSGTDTQYF.